Listed here are 9 T cell receptor beta chains from one sample, sequenced in a study of T cells after yellow fever vaccination. Using its own MiXCR run on the 5' RACE reads, TCRdb lists one record per CDR3 protein. This table holds about 220,000 distinct CDR3 sequences, roughly 3% found once. The input for sequencing was CD4+ T cells sorted from PBMCs, taken 10 days after the yellow fever booster vaccination. The source is a man in his late teens or twenties who received the YFV17D yellow fever vaccine.

This clonotype was observed at least ten times. The chain employs TRBV27 and TRBJ2-3; 8 bases line up with TRBD2. This CDR3 has 15 amino acids. The trim removed 3 bases at V and 7 bases at J, leaving 9 bases unmatched. CDR1 is MNHEY and CDR2 is SMNVEV in the germline V gene (reference sequence). For the CDR3, the DNA is TGTGCCAGCAGTTTTGAAGGACTAGCTAGTAATACGCAGTATTTT. It codes for CASSFEGLASNTQYF.

This clonotype was counted at least ten times. The chain joins TRBV6-5 to TRBJ2-3; tentatively, D is TRBD1 or TRBD2 (5 bases each). The V and J ends lost 0 bases and 4 bases respectively, with 11 bases between them. Germline V gene lookup returns CDR1 MNHEY and CDR2 SVGAGI. The CDR3 extends over 15 amino acids. CDR3 bases: TGTGCCAGCAGTTACTCTGGGACGATCTCAGATACGCAGTATTTT. This translates into CASSYSGTISDTQYF.

This clonotype has just a few counts. The gene calls are TRBV30 and TRBJ2-3; 7 nucleotides align to TRBD2. CDR1 GTSNPN and CDR2 SVGIG come from the germline V gene (reference sequence). The V and J ends lost 0 bases and 4 bases, in that order; junction bases with no gene match: 4. The CDR3 is made up of 14 amino acids. The CDR3, as DNA: TGTGCCTGGAGTGTAGGGCTAGCGGCAGATACGCAGTATTTT. Its protein is CAWSVGLAADTQYF.

This clonotype was seen at least ten times. V and J are TRBV5-4 and TRBJ2-7; 9 nucleotides align to TRBD1. This CDR3 spans 14 amino acids. Per germline, CDR1 SGHNT and CDR2 YYREEE (reference sequence). V shed 0 bases and J 5 bases; nucleotides not matched to a gene: 3. The CDR3 is CASSLGTGVNEQYF. CDR3 nucleotides: TGTGCCAGCAGCTTGGGGACAGGGGTAAACGAGCAGTACTTC.

The V and J genes are TRBV7-2 and TRBJ2-7; 8 nucleotides agree with TRBD2. The CDR3 spans 12 residues. V gave up 8 bases and J gave up 5 bases; unmatched junction bases: 5. Germline V CDR1 and CDR2: SGHTA, FQGNSA. The CDR3 coding sequence is TGTGCCAGCGGCAACGGGGGGGACGAGCAGTACGTC. Encoded protein: CASGNGGDEQYV.

The chain combines TRBV20-1 with TRBJ1-2; D is perhaps TRBD1 (5 bases). The CDR3 spans 14 residues. Between the trimmed V and J ends, which lost 3 bases and 7 bases, there was a span of 18 bases. Germline CDR1 reads DFQATT; CDR2 reads SNEGSKA (reference sequence). CDR3 bases: TGCAGTGCTAGTTTGACAGTTAGTTTCGGTGGCTACACCTTC. It specifies CSASLTVSFGGYTF.

This clonotype showed up just a few times. The chain combines TRBV3-1 with TRBJ2-3; tentative D call: TRBD1 (5 bases). There are 15 residues in the CDR3. Germline CDR1 is LGHDT and CDR2 is YNNKEL (reference sequence). The V end lost 1 base, the J end lost 2 bases, and 10 bases lay between the germline ends. CDR3 sequence (DNA): TGTGCCAGCAGCCAAGGGTACAGGTACACAGATACGCAGTATTTT. It codes for CASSQGYRYTDTQYF.

This clonotype occurred many times. Germline and junction disagree at one end, which may indicate a read error. The rearrangement links TRBV6-6 to TRBJ1-5, with unresolved D. The CDR3 length is 14 residues. The germline gives CDR1 MNHNY, CDR2 SVGAGI (reference sequence). In nucleotides, the CDR3 is TGTGCCAGCAGTTACTCGCGCCCTAATCTGCCCCAGCATTTT. This codes for CASSYSRPNLPQHF.

This sequence joins TRBV5-1 and TRBJ1-1; weak D call: TRBD1 (6 bases). Germline CDR1 and CDR2: SGHRS and YFSETQ. The CDR3 is 16 residues long. V was clipped by 2 bases and J by 1 base, with 15 bases between them. The CDR3 nucleotides are TGCGCCAGCAGCTTTGGGCTCCGGGACACGAACACTGAAGCTTTCTTT. It encodes CASSFGLRDTNTEAFF.